The rows below give T cell receptor beta chains drawn from one sample of a study of blood T cells in healthy people across ages. Each CDR3 protein is one row after TCRdb ran MiXCR on the 5' RACE reads. The top ten hold roughly 10% of the sample, which has approximately 900,000 distinct CDR3 sequences, almost 30% seen once. Separately, the same data were catalogued under a study of T cells of mothers and their children.

The sequencing input was blood. The source of these receptors is a woman aged 40 to 50 in good health. Both conserved end residues are trimmed from each CDR3.

v_gene	CDR3aa
TRBV11-2	ASSTSDRASTEAF
TRBV7-9	ASGPIYEQY
TRBV20-1	SARDGTEAF
TRBV14	ASRLYGTDTQY
TRBV4-1	ASTVRGGHEQF
TRBV7-2	ASRERLVSEQF
TRBV6-1	ASRPAGTGLGNEQY
TRBV10-3	AISEGRGQVKNIQY
TRBV7-8	ASSLRDSYQPQH
TRBV9	ASSPLGQRYNEQF
TRBV20-1	SANLERGTKTQY
TRBV7-3	ASSEKRTSGQETQY
TRBV4-1	ASSRGQTNTGELF
TRBV20-1	SASGGLGYNEQY
TRBV27	ASSIRGSSYEQY
TRBV9	ASSGRQTSGRGGTGELF
TRBV12-3/TRBV12-4	AEGANEQY
TRBV5-1	ASSSMAPPRSNQPQH